Listed below are T cell receptor beta chains from one sample, sequenced in a study of T cells in Graves' hyperthyroidism and ophthalmopathy. In TCRdb, the multiplex PCR reads were re-called with MiXCR into one record per CDR3 protein. The sample lists about 690,000 distinct CDR3 sequences; roughly 17% were seen once. What was sequenced was blood. These receptors were collected from a man aged 50 or older with Graves' hyperthyroidism. The CDR3 runs from the conserved cysteine through the conserved F or W. A D gene is named only where the DNA matches it firmly. For some rows the clone size is stated as once, few or many, or as a class when expanded; others skip it.

V	J	size	D	DNA	CDR3
TRBV6-1	TRBJ1-4	few	-	TGTGCCAGCACGGGGGCCAATGAAAAACTGTTTTTT	CASTGANEKLFF
TRBV5-1	TRBJ1-1	-	-	TGCGCCAGCATCATGGAGGGTACCACTGAAGCTTTCTTT	CASIMEGTTEAFF
TRBV5-4	TRBJ2-1	few	-	TGTGCCAGCAGCTTTTGGGGCGGAACCTACAATGAGCAGTTCTTC	CASSFWGGTYNEQFF
TRBV7-2	TRBJ2-5	-	-	TGTGCCAGCAGCTTAGGGACAGAGCAGACCCAGTACTTC	CASSLGTEQTQYF
TRBV13	TRBJ2-3	few	-	TGTGCCAGCAGCTTAGACGGAAACACAGATACGCAGTATTTT	CASSLDGNTDTQYF
TRBV28	TRBJ1-3	-	-	TGTGCCAGCAGTCGCACAGGCCCAGGGGCCCAAACTGGAAACACCATATATTTT	CASSRTGPGAQTGNTIYF
TRBV6-1	TRBJ2-1	-	TRBD2	TGTGCCAGCAGAGGACTAGCGGGAGGGCGAGGCTCTTACAATGAGCAGTTCTTC	CASRGLAGGRGSYNEQFF
TRBV7-8	TRBJ1-4	many	TRBD1	TGTGCCAGCAGCGAACCGGGACAGGTCCATGAAAAACTGTTTTTT	CASSEPGQVHEKLFF
TRBV19	TRBJ2-2	few	-	TGTGCCAGTAAGGGAGACACCGGGGAGCTGTTTTTT	CASKGDTGELFF
TRBV28	TRBJ2-2	many	-	TGTGCCAGCAGTTCGCACCGGGACGGCTGGGGGGAGCTGTTTTTT	CASSSHRDGWGELFF
TRBV7-2	TRBJ2-1	few	-	TGTGCCAGCAGCTTAGATCTCATCGGTGAGCAGTTCTTC	CASSLDLIGEQFF
TRBV19	TRBJ2-1	-	TRBD2	TGTGCCAGTAGTATAGTTGGGACTAGCCCCCTTTACAATGAGCAGTTCTTC	CASSIVGTSPLYNEQFF
TRBV6-1	TRBJ1-5	many	TRBD1	TGTGCCAGCACCTATGGACAGGGAGGCAATCAGCCCCAGCATTTT	CASTYGQGGNQPQHF
TRBV2	TRBJ2-3	many	-	TGTGCCAGCAGATTGGAAGGGTCGGGTATCAGCACAGATACGCAGTATTTT	CASRLEGSGISTDTQYF
TRBV28	TRBJ1-1	many	-	TGTGCCAGCAATCAGGTGAACACTGAAGCTTTCTTT	CASNQVNTEAFF
TRBV15	TRBJ2-1	many	-	TGTGCCACCAGCAGAGGAGTGGCGGGGTACTACAATGAGCAGTTCTTC	CATSRGVAGYYNEQFF
TRBV24-1	TRBJ2-7	-	-	TGTGCCACCGAAGGGGACTCCTACGAGCAGTACTTC	CATEGDSYEQYF
TRBV5-1	TRBJ2-1	many	-	TGCGCCAGCAGCTTGCCAGGGACAACTAGCTCCTACAATGAGCAGTTCTTC	CASSLPGTTSSYNEQFF
TRBV6-5	TRBJ2-1	few	TRBD2	TGTGCCAGCAGTTACCCCCGACTAGCGGGAGTCAATGAGCAGTTCTTC	CASSYPRLAGVNEQFF
TRBV28	TRBJ2-1	few	-	TGTGCCAGCAGCCCCCCCCACAATGAGCAGTTCTTC	CASSPPHNEQFF
TRBV12-3/TRBV12-4	TRBJ1-5	many	-	TGTGCCAGCAGTGCCCGGGACACCTATCAGCCCCAGCATTTT	CASSARDTYQPQHF
TRBV2	TRBJ1-2	many	TRBD1	TGTGCCAGCAGGGGACAGAATTATGGCTACACCTTC	CASRGQNYGYTF
TRBV28	TRBJ2-7	-	-	TGTGCCAGCAGCTCCAGCTGGGGGGCCTACGAGCAGTACTTC	CASSSSWGAYEQYF
TRBV5-1	TRBJ2-5	-	TRBD1	TGCGCCAGCAGCATGGGACAGGGTGTGGAGACCCAGTACTTC	CASSMGQGVETQYF
TRBV12-3/TRBV12-4	TRBJ2-7	many	-	TGTGCCAGCAGTTCGGGGAACGAGCAGTACTTC	CASSSGNEQYF
TRBV5-1	TRBJ2-5	many	TRBD1	TGCGCCAGCAGCTTGTGGACAGGGGGGTACCAAGAGACCCAGTACTTC	CASSLWTGGYQETQYF
TRBV19	TRBJ2-5	many	TRBD2	TGTGCCAGTAGGCCCCTAGCGGGAGGGCCTCAAGAGACCCAGTACTTC	CASRPLAGGPQETQYF
TRBV5-1	TRBJ1-5	-	-	TGCGCCAGCAGCTTGTCGGGGGCTAGCAATCAGCCCCAGCATTTT	CASSLSGASNQPQHF
TRBV11-2	TRBJ2-7	-	-	TGTGCCAGCAGCTCGTCTAGCGTTCCCTACGAGCAGTACTTC	CASSSSSVPYEQYF
TRBV11-2	TRBJ1-2	many	-	TGTGCCAGCAGCTTTGCCGGCGGCGGCTACACCTTC	CASSFAGGGYTF
TRBV2	TRBJ2-1	many	-	TGTGCCAGCAGAGCGTTCTTCTTTGGGGGGCGCGTCTACAATGAGCAGTTCTTC	CASRAFFFGGRVYNEQFF
TRBV28	TRBJ1-5	-	TRBD1	TGTGCCAGCAGTCTCCAGGGACAGGGGTTGGATCAGCCCCAGCATTTT	CASSLQGQGLDQPQHF
TRBV29-1	TRBJ2-5	many	-	TGCAGCGTTCAAAAGGTGGGAGGAGAGACCCAGTACTTC	CSVQKVGGETQYF
TRBV19	TRBJ1-5	-	TRBD1	TGTGCCAGTAGTAATCGATCGACAGGGGGCTATGCGAGGAGCAATCAGCCCCAGCATTTT	CASSNRSTGGYARSNQPQHF
TRBV7-2	TRBJ1-5	-	-	TGTGCCAGCAGCTTAGCCGTAGCTCAGCCCCAGCATTTT	CASSLAVAQPQHF
TRBV5-1	TRBJ2-3	few	TRBD1	TGCGCCAGCAGCTTGGTAGGACAGGCCCCCACAGATACGCAGTATTTT	CASSLVGQAPTDTQYF
TRBV7-2	TRBJ1-6	once	TRBD1	TGTGCCAGCAGGACAGGGAGCTATGATTCACCCCTCCACTTT	CASRTGSYDSPLHF
TRBV28	TRBJ2-7	many	-	TGTGCCAGCAGTCCGACTAGTTCAACCTACGAGCAGTACTTC	CASSPTSSTYEQYF
TRBV28	TRBJ1-5	-	-	TGTGCCAGCAGTTTACAGAAACTCAGCAATCAGCCCCAGCATTTT	CASSLQKLSNQPQHF
TRBV6-1	TRBJ1-2	-	-	TGTGCCAGCAGTGAACGCGGGACCTTCTATGGCTACACCTTC	CASSERGTFYGYTF
TRBV11-2	TRBJ2-1	many	TRBD2	TGTGCCAGCAGCCGGACTAGCGGGAGCTCCTACAATGAGCAGTTCTTC	CASSRTSGSSYNEQFF
TRBV19	TRBJ1-5	many	-	TGTGCCAGTAGTGAAATAGGGCAGTTCAATCAGCCCCAGCATTTT	CASSEIGQFNQPQHF
TRBV18	TRBJ2-2	few	-	TGTGCCAGCTCACCTCTCTCCGGGACGAACACCGGGGAGCTGTTTTTT	CASSPLSGTNTGELFF
TRBV18	TRBJ1-2	-	-	TGTGCCAGCTCACCACCTGGGGAAGGCACTGTAGTCGGCTACACCTTC	CASSPPGEGTVVGYTF
TRBV20-1	TRBJ2-1	-	TRBD1	TGCAGTGCTAGAGATCAGGGGGCTTGGATGGGTGAGCAGTTCTTC	CSARDQGAWMGEQFF
TRBV7-9	TRBJ2-7	many	-	TGTGCCAGCAGCTTAGGATCCGGCGACATCTACGAGCAGTACTTC	CASSLGSGDIYEQYF
TRBV20-1	TRBJ2-7	few	TRBD2	TGCAGTGCTGCACTTAGCGGGCCCCGCTACGAGCAGTACTTC	CSAALSGPRYEQYF
TRBV30	TRBJ2-2	-	-	TGTGCCTGGAGGGGGGTCGGAGGTTACACCGGGGAGCTGTTTTTT	CAWRGVGGYTGELFF
TRBV20-1	TRBJ2-1	-	-	TGCAGTGCCACCGAACTCAACAATGAGCAGTTCTTC	CSATELNNEQFF
TRBV20-1	TRBJ2-1	-	-	TGCAGTGCTAGTACTACCTACAATGAGCAGTTCTTC	CSASTTYNEQFF
TRBV3-1	TRBJ2-1	many	TRBD1	TGTGCCAGCAGCCAGGACAGGGTGTCCTACAATGAGCAGTTCTTC	CASSQDRVSYNEQFF
TRBV7-9	TRBJ2-5	many	TRBD2	TGTGCCAGCAGTTTGCCGCGGGAGTTGAACCAAGAGACCCAGTACTTC	CASSLPRELNQETQYF
TRBV30	TRBJ1-6	-	-	TGTGCCTGGAAGGTTGGGGACACTTATTCACCCCTCCACTTT	CAWKVGDTYSPLHF
TRBV6-1	TRBJ2-5	few	TRBD2	TGTGCCAGCGGACTAGCGGGAGGACTTGAGACCCAGTACTTC	CASGLAGGLETQYF